This T cell receptor (beta chain) was profiled in a study of graft-versus-host responses after intestinal transplantation (dated by TCRdb to the early 2020s). Broadly, across the study: Multivisceral, liver-intestinal, or isolated intestinal transplants were received by the recipients. Graft-versus-host and host-versus-graft alloreactive T cell clones were tracked in the graft, circulation and bone marrow after intestinal transplantation using bulk TCR-beta CDR3 sequencing. A peak of at least 4% donor T cells among recipient peripheral blood mononuclear cells was the definition used for donor T cell macrochimerism. Every recipient was given anti-thymocyte globulin induction, followed by roughly 3 years of maintenance tacrolimus and steroids. The cohort enrolled around 23 intestinal transplant recipients including one retransplant, and a few patients lacking pretransplant specimens were excluded. Rather than going through the commercial service, samples from a few later patients were sequenced in-house on an Illumina MiSeq and processed with MiXCR. Alloreactive clones were identified by sequencing pre-transplant mixed lymphocyte reaction products and comparing these products with unstimulated pre-transplant donor and recipient T cells.

The library was prepared using the immunoSEQ multiplex PCR assay. For most patients, genomic DNA was isolated with the Qiagen DNeasy Blood and Tissue Kit and sent frozen to Adaptive Biotechnologies for TCR sequencing. For most patients, genomic DNA was subjected to high-throughput TCR-beta CDR3 sequencing by Adaptive Biotechnologies. The authors' pipeline ran thus. TCR sequencing data were retrieved from Adaptive's ImmunoSEQ software for around 19 patients, whereas a few other patients were processed with MiXCR and VDJtools. To correct CD4 versus CD8 sorting errors, any sequence found in both subsets at a frequency ratio below 5:1 was removed. CDR3 nucleotide sequences shared by donor and recipient were removed because the origin of these sequences could not be assigned. At least 2-fold expansion over unstimulated cells and a minimum CFSE-low frequency of 0.002% (template counts) or 0.001% (read counts) were required for clones to be classified as alloreactive. A clone was considered mappable if detected in the sequenced pre-transplant spleen, lymph node, or MLR CFSE-low populations of the donor or recipient. The cumulative frequency of alloreactive clones was calculated as a percentage of all sequences, weighted by copy number. As stored in TCRdb, this immuneACCESS dataset retains in-frame rearrangements with V and J assigned. A fraction of the clones does not appear; measured against another copy, unresolved V genes explain less than half of the discrepancy, and the remainder lacks a known reason. The DNA gave D and trimming, while V, J and clone size come from that table. This sample is represented by about 110,000 clones; 85% to 95% of them were singletons. Roughly 1.2% of the sample lies in the top ten.

General findings and caveats noted by the study authors: Early after transplant, peak levels of circulating GvH clones were found to be associated with declines in HvG clones. Conclusions were limited by the relatively low number and heterogeneity of intestinal transplant patients. High GvH to HvG T cell clonal ratios were observed in the allografts of patients with donor T cell macrochimerism. GvH clones turned up in recipient bone marrow, with some appearing earlier in ileal mucosa or blood, a pattern consistent with an intestinal mucosal origin.

As to this clone: Its antigen specificity is not known. No base qualities exist here, and no much larger clone lies one base off it.

The time point label of this sample denotes: cells obtained before transplantation from donor or recipient. CD3+CD4+ and CD3+CD8+ populations were FACS-sorted from unstimulated pre-transplant donor and recipient cells taken from spleen or lymph nodes. The CDR3 sequence holds 13 residues, the cysteine and phenylalanine included. Only the CDR3 part of the read is kept: 39 bases, read in frame from the first base. According to the germline V gene (reference sequence), CDR1 reads LNHDA and CDR2 reads SQIVND. Trimming at the junction amounts to 4 bases on V and 10 bases on J, and the germline ends lie 16 bases apart.

This TCR was recovered from a human donor who was the organ donor for an intestinal transplant. The chain is assembled from TRBV19 and TRBJ1-2, with the D gene call left open. Sequencing was performed on unstimulated CD8+ T cells sorted from spleen or lymph node cells, taken before transplant. The CDR3 protein is CASSKAHRRDYTF. The DNA sequence is as follows: TGTGCCAGTAGTAAGGCCCACCGGAGGGACTACACCTTC.